Below, 2 T cell receptor beta chains from the same sample are listed, as sequenced in a study of blood T cells in healthy people across ages. Sample-barcoded 5' priming and a J-beta primer mix drove a second PCR of roughly 6 to 12 cycles. A single record per CDR3 protein comes from TCRdb applying MiXCR to the 5' RACE reads. The data show approximately 1,100,000 distinct CDR3 sequences, less than 50% seen once. The sample comprised blood. The receptors originated from a woman in her fifties or sixties in good health.

The chain is built from TRBV29-1 and TRBJ2-7; tentative D call: TRBD2 (5 bases). The DNA matches TRBJ2-5 better at its end, which makes the J call doubtful. Germline V gene sequence: CDR1 SQVTM, CDR2 ANQGSEA. The CDR3 is 12 residues long. The CDR3 protein is CSVEIGSETQYF. The CDR3 nucleotides read TGCAGCGTTGAGATTGGGAGTGAGACCCAGTACTTC.

The chain employs TRBV13 and TRBJ2-3, with 12 bases aligning to TRBD1. Germline CDR1 is PRHDT and CDR2 is FYEKMQ (reference sequence). The CDR3 extends over 19 amino acids. The J segment lost 1 base and the V segment lost 4 bases, leaving 12 bases of the junction unmatched. The CDR3 loop is CASSCPGTGGRDCTDTQYF. CDR3 in DNA: TGTGCCAGCAGCTGCCCCGGGACAGGGGGCAGAGATTGCACAGATACGCAGTATTTT.